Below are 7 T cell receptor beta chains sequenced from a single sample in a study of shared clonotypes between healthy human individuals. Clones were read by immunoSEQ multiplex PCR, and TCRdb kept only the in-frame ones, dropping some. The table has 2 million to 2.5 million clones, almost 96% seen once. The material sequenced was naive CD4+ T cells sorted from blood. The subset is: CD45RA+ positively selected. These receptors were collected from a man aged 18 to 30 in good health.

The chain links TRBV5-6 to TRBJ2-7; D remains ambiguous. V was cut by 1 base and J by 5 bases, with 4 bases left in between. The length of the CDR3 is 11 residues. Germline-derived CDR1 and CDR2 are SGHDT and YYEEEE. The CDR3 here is CASSLRNEQYF. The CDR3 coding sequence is TGTGCCAGCAGCTTGCGGAACGAGCAGTACTTC. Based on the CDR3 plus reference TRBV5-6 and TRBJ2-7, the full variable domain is DAGVTQSPTHLIKTRGQQVTLRCSPKSGHDTVSWYQQALGQGPQFIFQYYEEEERQRGNFPDRFSGHQFPNYSSELNVNALLLGDSALYLCASSLRNEQYFGPGTRLTVT.

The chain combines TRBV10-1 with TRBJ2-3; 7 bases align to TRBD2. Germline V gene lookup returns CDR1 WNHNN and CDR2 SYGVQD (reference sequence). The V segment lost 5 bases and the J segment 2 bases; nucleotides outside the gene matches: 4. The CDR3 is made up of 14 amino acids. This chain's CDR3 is CASSSSGITDTQYF. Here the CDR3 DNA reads TGCGCCAGCAGTTCTAGCGGAATCACAGATACGCAGTATTTT.

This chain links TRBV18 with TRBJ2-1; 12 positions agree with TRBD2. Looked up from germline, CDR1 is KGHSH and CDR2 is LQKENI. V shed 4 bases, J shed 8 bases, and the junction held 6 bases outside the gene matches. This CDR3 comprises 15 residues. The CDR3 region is CASSQTSGSSHEQFF. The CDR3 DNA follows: TGTGCCAGCTCACAGACTAGCGGGAGTAGTCATGAGCAGTTCTTC.

CDR3 coding DNA: TGTGCCAGCAGCCCCCGGGACAGGGGTTACGAGCAGTACTTC. Translation gives CASSPRDRGYEQYF. V gene TRBV13 combines with J gene TRBJ2-7, with 10 bases aligning to TRBD1. The germline V gene has CDR1 PRHDT and CDR2 FYEKMQ (reference sequence). Trimming cost V 5 bases and J 4 bases; bases outside gene matches: 5. This CDR3 contains 14 residues.

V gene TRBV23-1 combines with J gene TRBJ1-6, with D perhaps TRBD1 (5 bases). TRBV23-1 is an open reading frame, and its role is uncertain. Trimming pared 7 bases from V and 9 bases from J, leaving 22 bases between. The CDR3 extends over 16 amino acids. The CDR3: CASNPRTAGRRSPLHF. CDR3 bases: TGCGCCAGCAACCCCCGCACCGCAGGGCGACGTTCACCCCTCCACTTT.

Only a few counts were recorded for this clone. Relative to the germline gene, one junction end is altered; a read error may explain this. The DNA of the CDR3 is TGTGCTAGCAGCTTACAAGGCCACGAGCAGTACTTC. As protein: CASSLQGHEQYF. The chain joins TRBV7-7 to TRBJ2-7; D not certain. The CDR3 is 12 residues long. Germline CDR1 SSHAT, CDR2 FNYEAQ (reference sequence).

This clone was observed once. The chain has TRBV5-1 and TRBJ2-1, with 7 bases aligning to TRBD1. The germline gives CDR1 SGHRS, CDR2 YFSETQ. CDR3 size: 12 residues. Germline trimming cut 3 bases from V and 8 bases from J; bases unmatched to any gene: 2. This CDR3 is CASSYRGDEQFF. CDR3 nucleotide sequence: TGCGCCAGCAGCTACAGGGGCGATGAGCAGTTCTTC.